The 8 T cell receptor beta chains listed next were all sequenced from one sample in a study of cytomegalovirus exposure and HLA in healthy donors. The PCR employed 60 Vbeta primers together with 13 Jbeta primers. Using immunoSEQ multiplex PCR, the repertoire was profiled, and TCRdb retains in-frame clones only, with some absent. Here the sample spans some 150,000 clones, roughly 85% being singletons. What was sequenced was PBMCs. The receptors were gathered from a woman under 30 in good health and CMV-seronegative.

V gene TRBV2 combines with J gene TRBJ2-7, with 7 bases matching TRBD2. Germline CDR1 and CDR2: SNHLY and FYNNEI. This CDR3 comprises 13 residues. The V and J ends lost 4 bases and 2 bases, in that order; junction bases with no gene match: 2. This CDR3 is CASSALAAYEQYF. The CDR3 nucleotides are TGTGCCAGCAGTGCTCTAGCGGCCTACGAGCAGTACTTC.

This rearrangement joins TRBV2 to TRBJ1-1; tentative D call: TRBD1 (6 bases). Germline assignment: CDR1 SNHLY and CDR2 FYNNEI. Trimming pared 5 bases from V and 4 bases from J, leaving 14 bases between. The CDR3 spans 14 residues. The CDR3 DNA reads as TGTGCCAGCAGTTACTATACAGGGACCACTGAAGCTTTCTTT. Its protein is CASSYYTGTTEAFF.

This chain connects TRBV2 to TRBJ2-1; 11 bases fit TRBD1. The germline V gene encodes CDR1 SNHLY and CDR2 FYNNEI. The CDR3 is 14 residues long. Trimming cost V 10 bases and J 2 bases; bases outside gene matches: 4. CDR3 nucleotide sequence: TGTGCCACCTCGGGACAGGGGGCCTACAATGAGCAGTTCTTC. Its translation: CATSGQGAYNEQFF.

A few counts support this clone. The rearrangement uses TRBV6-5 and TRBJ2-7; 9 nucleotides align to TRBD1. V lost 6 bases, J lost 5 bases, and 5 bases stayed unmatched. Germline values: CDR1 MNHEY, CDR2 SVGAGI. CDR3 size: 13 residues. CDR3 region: CASRGTGSNEQYF. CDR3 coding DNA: TGTGCCAGCAGAGGGACAGGGTCTAACGAGCAGTACTTC.

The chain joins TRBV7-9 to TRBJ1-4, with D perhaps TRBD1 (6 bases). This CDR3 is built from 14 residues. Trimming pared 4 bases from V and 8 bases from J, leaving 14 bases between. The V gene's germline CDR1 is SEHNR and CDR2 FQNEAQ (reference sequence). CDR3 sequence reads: CASSSQGLGEKLFF. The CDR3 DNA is TGTGCCAGCAGCTCGCAGGGGCTCGGAGAAAAACTGTTTTTT.

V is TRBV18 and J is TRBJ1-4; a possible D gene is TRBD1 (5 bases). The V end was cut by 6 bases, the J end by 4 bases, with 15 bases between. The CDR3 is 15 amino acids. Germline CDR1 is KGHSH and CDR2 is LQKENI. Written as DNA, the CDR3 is TGTGCCAGCTCCGTCGGGGGGGACCGTAATGAAAAACTGTTTTTT. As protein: CASSVGGDRNEKLFF.

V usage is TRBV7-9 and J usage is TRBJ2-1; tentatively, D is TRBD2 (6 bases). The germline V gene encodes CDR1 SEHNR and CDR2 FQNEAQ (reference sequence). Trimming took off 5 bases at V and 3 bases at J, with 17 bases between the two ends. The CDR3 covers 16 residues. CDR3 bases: TGTGCCAGCAGCAGATGGGCGGGGCCCAACTACAATGAGCAGTTCTTC. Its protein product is CASSRWAGPNYNEQFF. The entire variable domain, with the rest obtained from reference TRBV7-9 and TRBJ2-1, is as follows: DTGVSQNPRHKITKRGQNVTFRCDPISEHNRLYWYRQTLGQGPEFLTYFQNEAQLEKSRLLSDRFSAERPKGSFSTLEIQRTEQGDSAMYLCASSRWAGPNYNEQFFGPGTRLTVL.

The DNA for the CDR3 is TGTGCCAGTAGTATCAGGACAGGGGAGGCCAAAAACATTCAGTACTTC. This sequence encodes CASSIRTGEAKNIQYF. This chain joins TRBV19 and TRBJ2-4, with 9 bases identical to TRBD1. Looked up from germline, CDR1 is LNHDA and CDR2 is SQIVND (reference sequence). The CDR3 is 16 residues long. The junction had 4 bases not matched to a gene; V was cut back by 3 bases and J by 1 base.